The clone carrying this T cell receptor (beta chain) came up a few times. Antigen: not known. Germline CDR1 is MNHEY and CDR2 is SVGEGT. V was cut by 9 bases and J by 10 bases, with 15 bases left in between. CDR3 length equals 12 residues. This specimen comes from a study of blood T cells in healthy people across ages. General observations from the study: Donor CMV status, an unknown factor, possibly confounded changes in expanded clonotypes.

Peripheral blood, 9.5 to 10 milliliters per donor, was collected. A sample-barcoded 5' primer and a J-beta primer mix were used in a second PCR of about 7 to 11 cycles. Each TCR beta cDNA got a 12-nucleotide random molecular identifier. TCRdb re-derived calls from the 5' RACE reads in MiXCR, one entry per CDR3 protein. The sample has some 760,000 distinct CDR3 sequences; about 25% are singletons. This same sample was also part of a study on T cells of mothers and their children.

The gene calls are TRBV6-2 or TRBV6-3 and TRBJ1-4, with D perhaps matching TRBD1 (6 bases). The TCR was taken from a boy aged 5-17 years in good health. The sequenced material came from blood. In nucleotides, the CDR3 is TGTGCCAGTACAGGGATTAGAAGAAAACTGTTTTTT. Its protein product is CASTGIRRKLFF.